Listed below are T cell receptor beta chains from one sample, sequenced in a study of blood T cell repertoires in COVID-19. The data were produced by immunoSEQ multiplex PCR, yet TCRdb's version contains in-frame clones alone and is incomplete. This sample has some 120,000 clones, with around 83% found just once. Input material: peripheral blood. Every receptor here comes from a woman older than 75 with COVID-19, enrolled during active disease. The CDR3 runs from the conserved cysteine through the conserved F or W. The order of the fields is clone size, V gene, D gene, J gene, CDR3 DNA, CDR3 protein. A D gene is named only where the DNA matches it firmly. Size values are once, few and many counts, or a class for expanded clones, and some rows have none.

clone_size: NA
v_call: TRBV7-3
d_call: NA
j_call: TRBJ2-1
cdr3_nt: TGTGCCAGCAGCCTGTCAAAGACTGGTTACAATGAGCAGTTCTTC
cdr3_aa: CASSLSKTGYNEQFF

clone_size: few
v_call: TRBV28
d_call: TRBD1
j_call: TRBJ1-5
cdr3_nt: TGTGCCAGCAGTGGCAGACAGGGTTATGGTCAGCCCCAGCATTTT
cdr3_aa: CASSGRQGYGQPQHF

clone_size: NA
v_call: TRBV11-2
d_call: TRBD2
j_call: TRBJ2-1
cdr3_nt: TGTGCCAGCACCCTGTCCCGAGCGGGAGGGCTAGGTGAGCAGTTCTTC
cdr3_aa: CASTLSRAGGLGEQFF

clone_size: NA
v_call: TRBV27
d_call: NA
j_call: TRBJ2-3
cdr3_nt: TGTGCCAGCAGTTTACGCCCACAGATGGGTACAGATACGCAGTATTTT
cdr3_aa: CASSLRPQMGTDTQYF

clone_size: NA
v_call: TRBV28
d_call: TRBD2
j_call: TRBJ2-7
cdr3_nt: TGTGCCAGCAGAAGACTAGCGGGAGGGTACAGTGAGCAGTACTTC
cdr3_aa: CASRRLAGGYSEQYF

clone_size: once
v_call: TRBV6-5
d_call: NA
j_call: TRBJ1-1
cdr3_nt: TGTGCCAGCGGAGAGAACACTGAAGCTTTCTTT
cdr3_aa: CASGENTEAFF

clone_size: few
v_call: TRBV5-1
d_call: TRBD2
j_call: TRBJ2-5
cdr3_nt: TGCGCCAGCAGCTTGGTGGCTAGCGGGGTTGGGACCCAGTACTTC
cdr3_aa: CASSLVASGVGTQYF

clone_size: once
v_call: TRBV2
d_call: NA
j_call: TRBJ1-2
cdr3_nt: TGTGCCAGCACGGTCCAGGGAGGTGGCTACACCTTC
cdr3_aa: CASTVQGGGYTF

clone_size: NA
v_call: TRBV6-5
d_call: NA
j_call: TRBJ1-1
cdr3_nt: TGTGCCAGCAGTTACTCGACAGTCGATACTGAAGCTTTCTTT
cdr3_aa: CASSYSTVDTEAFF

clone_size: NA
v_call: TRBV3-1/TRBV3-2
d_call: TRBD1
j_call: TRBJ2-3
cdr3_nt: TGTGCCAGCAGCCACTTCCCAGGGGGCGCGAGCACAGATACGCAGTATTTT
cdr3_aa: CASSHFPGGASTDTQYF

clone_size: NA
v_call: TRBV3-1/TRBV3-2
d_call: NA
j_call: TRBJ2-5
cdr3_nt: TGTGCCAGCAGCCAGGTGGGGCAGGGTAAAGAGACCCAGTACTTC
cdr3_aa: CASSQVGQGKETQYF

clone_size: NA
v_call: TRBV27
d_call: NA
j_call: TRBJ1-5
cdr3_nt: TGTGCCAGCAGTCCCCATCTGGGGGGGGTAAATCAGCCCCAGCATTTT
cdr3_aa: CASSPHLGGVNQPQHF

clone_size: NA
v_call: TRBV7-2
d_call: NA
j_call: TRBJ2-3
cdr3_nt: TGTGCCAGCAGCTCCCTGCCCCCTAGCGATACGCAGTATTTT
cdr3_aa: CASSSLPPSDTQYF

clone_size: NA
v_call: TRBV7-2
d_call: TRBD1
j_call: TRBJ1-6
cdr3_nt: TGTGCCAGCAGCTCAAGGACAGGGAAATCCTCACCCCTCCACTTT
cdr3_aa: CASSSRTGKSSPLHF

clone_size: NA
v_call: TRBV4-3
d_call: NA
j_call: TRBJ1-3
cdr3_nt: TGCGCCAGCAGCCCACAGTTGGCTTTCTCTGGAAACACCATATATTTT
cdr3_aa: CASSPQLAFSGNTIYF

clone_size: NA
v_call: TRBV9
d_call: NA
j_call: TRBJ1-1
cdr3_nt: TGTGCCAGCAGCGTAGGGACTCTGGGGAACACTGAAGCTTTCTTT
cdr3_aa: CASSVGTLGNTEAFF

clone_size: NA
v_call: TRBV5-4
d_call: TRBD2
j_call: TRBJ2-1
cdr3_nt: TGTGCCAGCAGCTTGGTGGGGGCGGGAGGGTACAATGAGCAGTTCTTC
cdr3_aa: CASSLVGAGGYNEQFF

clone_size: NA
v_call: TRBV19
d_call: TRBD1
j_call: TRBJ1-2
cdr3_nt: TGTGCCAGTAGTATGGGACAGAGACTCTATGGCTACACCTTC
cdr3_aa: CASSMGQRLYGYTF

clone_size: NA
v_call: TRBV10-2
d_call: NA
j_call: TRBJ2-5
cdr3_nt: TGCGCCAGCAGGGGTTTAACGGGAGAGACCCAGTACTTC
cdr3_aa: CASRGLTGETQYF

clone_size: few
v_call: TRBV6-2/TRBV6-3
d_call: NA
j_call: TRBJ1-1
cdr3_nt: TGTGCCAGCAGTTACTCCACGCTGACACGTAAGACTGAAGCTTTCTTT
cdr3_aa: CASSYSTLTRKTEAFF

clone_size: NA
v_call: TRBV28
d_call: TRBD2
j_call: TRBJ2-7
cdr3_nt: TGTGCCAGCAGTGGGAGGACTAGCCTATCCAACGAGCAGTACTTC
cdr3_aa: CASSGRTSLSNEQYF

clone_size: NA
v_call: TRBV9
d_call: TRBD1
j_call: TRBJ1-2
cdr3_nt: TGTGCCAGCAGCGAAATGGACAGGAACTATGGCTACACCTTC
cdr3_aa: CASSEMDRNYGYTF

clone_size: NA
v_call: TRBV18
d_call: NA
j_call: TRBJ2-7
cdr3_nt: TGTGCCAGCTCACCACAAATGACCGGGGGGCTCTCCTACGAGCAGTACTTC
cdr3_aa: CASSPQMTGGLSYEQYF

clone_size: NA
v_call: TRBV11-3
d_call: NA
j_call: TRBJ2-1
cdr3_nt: TGTGCCAGCAGCTTAGTTACGGGGGACTACAATGAGCAGTTCTTC
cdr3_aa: CASSLVTGDYNEQFF

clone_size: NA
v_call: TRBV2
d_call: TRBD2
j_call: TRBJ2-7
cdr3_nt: TGTGCCAGCAGTTCGGGACTAGCGGTCCTGTCCTACGAGCAGTACTTC
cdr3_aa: CASSSGLAVLSYEQYF

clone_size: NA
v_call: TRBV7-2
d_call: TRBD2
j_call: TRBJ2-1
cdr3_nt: TGTGCCAGCAGCTATAACATAGCGGGTCTCTACAATGAGCAGTTCTTC
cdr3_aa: CASSYNIAGLYNEQFF

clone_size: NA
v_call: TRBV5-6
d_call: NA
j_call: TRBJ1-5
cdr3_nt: TGTGCCAGCAGTACACAGGGAGTGTTTGGCAATCAGCCCCAGCATTTT
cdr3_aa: CASSTQGVFGNQPQHF

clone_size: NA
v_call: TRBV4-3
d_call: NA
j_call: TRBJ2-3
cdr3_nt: TGCGCCAGCAGCGTACAGGGATGGGATACGCAGTATTTT
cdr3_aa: CASSVQGWDTQYF

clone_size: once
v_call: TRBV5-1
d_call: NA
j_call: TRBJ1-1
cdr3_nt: TGCGCCAGCAGCCTCCTAATTTCGACCGACGGGGGGACTGAAGCTTTCTTT
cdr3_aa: CASSLLISTDGGTEAFF

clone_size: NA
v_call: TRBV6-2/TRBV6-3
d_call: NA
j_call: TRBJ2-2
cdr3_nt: TGTGCCAGCAGTTACTATGGGACTTCTATGGTCGGCGCCGGGGAGCTGTTTTTT
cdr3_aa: CASSYYGTSMVGAGELFF

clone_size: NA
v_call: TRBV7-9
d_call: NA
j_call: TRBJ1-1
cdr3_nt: TGTGCCAGCAGCCCCGGGAGGGGGAACACTGAAGCTTTCTTT
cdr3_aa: CASSPGRGNTEAFF

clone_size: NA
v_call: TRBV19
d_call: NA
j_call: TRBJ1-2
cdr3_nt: TGTGCCAGTAGTCCGGACAAGGGGTTACATGGCTACACCTTC
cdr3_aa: CASSPDKGLHGYTF

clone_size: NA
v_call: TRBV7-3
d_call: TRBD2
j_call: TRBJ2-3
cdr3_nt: TGTGCCAGCAGTACAACAACCGAGGGACTACAGTATTTT
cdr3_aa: CASSTTTEGLQYF

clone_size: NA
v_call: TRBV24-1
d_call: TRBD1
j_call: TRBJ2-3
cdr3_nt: TGTGCCACCAGGGGGGACAGGGGCACAGATACGCAGTATTTT
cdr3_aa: CATRGDRGTDTQYF

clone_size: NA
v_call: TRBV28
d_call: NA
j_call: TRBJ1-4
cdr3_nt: TGTGCCAGCAGTTCAACGGGGGGGTTGGGCGAAAAACTGTTTTTT
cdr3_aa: CASSSTGGLGEKLFF

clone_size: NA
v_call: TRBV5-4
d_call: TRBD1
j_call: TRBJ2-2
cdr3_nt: TGTGCCAGCAGAGGACAGGGGGGGAACACCGGGGAGCTGTTTTTT
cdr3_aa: CASRGQGGNTGELFF

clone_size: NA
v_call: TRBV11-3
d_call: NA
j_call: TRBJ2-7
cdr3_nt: TGTGCCAGCAGCTTAAAGTTATGGCAGAAAGTCGGGGATTACGCCTACGAGCAGTACTTC
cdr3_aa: CASSLKLWQKVGDYAYEQYF

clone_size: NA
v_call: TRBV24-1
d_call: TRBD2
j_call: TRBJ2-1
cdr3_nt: TGTGCCACCAGTGACCCAACTAGCGGGAGGGACTTCTTC
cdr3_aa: CATSDPTSGRDFF

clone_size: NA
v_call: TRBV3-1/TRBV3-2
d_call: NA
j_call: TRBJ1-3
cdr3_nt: TGTGCCAGCAGCCAAGACGACACTCTCTCTGGAAACACCATATATTTT
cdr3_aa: CASSQDDTLSGNTIYF

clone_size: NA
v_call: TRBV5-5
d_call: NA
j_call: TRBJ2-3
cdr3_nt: TGTGCCAGCAATCCCCTCCCCGGAGGGAGCACAGATACGCAGTATTTT
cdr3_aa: CASNPLPGGSTDTQYF

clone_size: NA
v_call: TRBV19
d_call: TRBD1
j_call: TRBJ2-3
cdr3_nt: TGTGCCAGTAGTATCCGACAGGGATGGGGCCCCACAGATACGCAGTATTTT
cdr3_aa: CASSIRQGWGPTDTQYF

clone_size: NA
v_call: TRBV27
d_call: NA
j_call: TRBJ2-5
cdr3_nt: TGTGCCAGCAGTCCGGGGACACTCCAAGAGACCCAGTACTTC
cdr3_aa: CASSPGTLQETQYF

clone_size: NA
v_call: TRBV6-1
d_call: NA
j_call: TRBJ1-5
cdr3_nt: TGTGCCAGCAGGGAATACGGACAGCTTAGCAATCAGCCCCAGCATTTT
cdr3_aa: CASREYGQLSNQPQHF

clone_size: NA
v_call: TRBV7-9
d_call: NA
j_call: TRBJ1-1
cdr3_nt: TGTGCCAGCAGCTTAACGATGGGCCCGAACACTGAAGCTTTCTTT
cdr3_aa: CASSLTMGPNTEAFF

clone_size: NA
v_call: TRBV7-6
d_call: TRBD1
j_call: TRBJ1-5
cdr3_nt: TGTGCCAGCAGCCAAGGGACAGGCCCGGGCAATCAGCCCCAGCATTTT
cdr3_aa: CASSQGTGPGNQPQHF

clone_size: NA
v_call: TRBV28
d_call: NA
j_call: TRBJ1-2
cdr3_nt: TGTGCCAGCAGTTTTCCCAGGGTCAACTATGGCTACACCTTC
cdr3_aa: CASSFPRVNYGYTF

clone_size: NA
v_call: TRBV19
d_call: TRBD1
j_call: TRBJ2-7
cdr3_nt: TGTGCCAGTAGTAGACGACAGGGGTCCTACGAGCAGTACTTC
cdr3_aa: CASSRRQGSYEQYF

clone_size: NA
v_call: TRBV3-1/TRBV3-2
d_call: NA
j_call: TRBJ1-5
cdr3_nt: TGTGCCAGCAGCCAAGATTCGACAGGCAATCAGCCCCAGCATTTT
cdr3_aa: CASSQDSTGNQPQHF

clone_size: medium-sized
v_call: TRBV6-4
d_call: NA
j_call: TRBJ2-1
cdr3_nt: TGTGCCAGCAGTGACGGAACTAGTAATGAGCAGTTCTTC
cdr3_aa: CASSDGTSNEQFF

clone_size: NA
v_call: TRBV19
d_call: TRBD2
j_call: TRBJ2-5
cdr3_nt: TGTGCCAGTAGCTCAACGAAACTAGCGGGGGAGACCCAGTACTTC
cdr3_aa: CASSSTKLAGETQYF

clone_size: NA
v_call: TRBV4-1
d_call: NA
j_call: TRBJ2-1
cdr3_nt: TGCGCCAGCAGCCCGATGGCGGTTAATGAGCAGTTCTTC
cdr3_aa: CASSPMAVNEQFF

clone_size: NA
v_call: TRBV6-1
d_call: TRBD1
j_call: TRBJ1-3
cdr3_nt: TGTGCCAGCAGTGGGGGACAGGGGGCATCCGGAAACACCATATATTTT
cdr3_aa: CASSGGQGASGNTIYF